This passage covers 14 T cell receptor beta chains from one sample sequenced in a study of blood T cell repertoires in COVID-19. Produced via immunoSEQ multiplex PCR; TCRdb's table is partial and in-frame only. The sample has about 370,000 clones; around 87% are singletons. Sequencing was performed on peripheral blood. The receptors originated from a woman aged 25 to 39 with COVID-19, enrolled during active disease.

About this clone itself: Other DNA variants within this sample encode the same CDR3. The genes are TRBV5-4 and TRBJ2-3; D uncertain. V was trimmed by 0 bases and J by 6 bases, leaving 2 bases between them. Germline V gene sequence: CDR1 SGHNT, CDR2 YYREEE (reference sequence). The CDR3 is 11 residues long. The CDR3 is CASSLADTQYF. The CDR3 DNA reads TGTGCCAGCAGCTTGGCGGATACGCAGTATTTT.

This rearrangement joins TRBV24-1 to TRBJ2-1; 13 positions agree with TRBD2. The V and J ends lost 4 bases and 6 bases, in that order; junction bases with no gene match: 14. The CDR3 covers 19 residues. Germline CDR1 KGHDR, CDR2 SFDVKD. CDR3 sequence reads: CATSEDTSGRALSRNEQFF. DNA of the CDR3: TGTGCCACCAGTGAAGATACTAGCGGGAGGGCCCTAAGCCGCAATGAGCAGTTCTTC.

The V gene is TRBV4-1, the J gene TRBJ2-1, with TRBD1 identical over 8 bases. In germline, CDR1 is MGHRA, CDR2 YSYEKL. With 4 bases clipped from V and 7 bases from J, the junction kept 6 bases outside the gene matches. CDR3 length: 14 amino acids. CDR3 coding DNA: TGCGCCAGCAGCCGCTTGACAGGGGAGAATGAGCAGTTCTTC. Translated, it gives CASSRLTGENEQFF.

The chain uses TRBV28 and TRBJ1-6; TRBD1 might be the D (5 bases). Germline lookup yields CDR1 MDHEN and CDR2 SYDVKM. V lost 2 bases and J lost 7, with 15 bases in between. The CDR3 loop spans 16 amino acids. CDR3 in DNA: TGTGCCAGCAGTTTAAAGCTGAGGGGAGGGAATTCACCCCTCCACTTT. It is translated as CASSLKLRGGNSPLHF. Drawing the rest from reference TRBV28 and TRBJ1-6, the complete variable domain is DVKVTQSSRYLVKRTGEKVFLECVQDMDHENMFWYRQDPGLGLRLIYFSYDVKMKEKGDIPEGYSVSREKKERFSLILESASTNQTSMYLCASSLKLRGGNSPLHFGNGTRLTVT.

This chain joins TRBV28 and TRBJ2-1; 14 bases fit TRBD2. Germline-derived CDR1 and CDR2 are MDHEN and SYDVKM. This CDR3 comprises 21 residues. With V trimmed by 6 bases and J by 9 bases, 25 bases remained unmatched. CDR3 residues: CASSHHLGLGTSGSFCCEQFF. The CDR3 DNA is TGTGCCAGCAGCCATCACTTAGGGTTGGGGACTAGCGGGAGTTTTTGTTGTGAGCAGTTCTTC.

The chain joins TRBV27 to TRBJ1-1, with a tentative D call TRBD1 (6 bases). CDR3 length: 13 residues. Germline lookup yields CDR1 MNHEY and CDR2 SMNVEV (reference sequence). V was pared by 3 bases and J by 4 bases, with 9 bases between. The CDR3 DNA sequence: TGTGCCAGCAGTTTTGGGGGCGGCACTGAAGCTTTCTTT. This codes for CASSFGGGTEAFF.

The V and J genes are TRBV12-5 and TRBJ2-3, with D unresolved. V lost 5 bases, J lost 2 bases, and 14 bases lay in between. The germline V gene has CDR1 LGHNT and CDR2 FRNRAP. The length of the CDR3 is 15 residues. The chain's CDR3 is CASGPQATPTDTQYF. In nucleotides, the CDR3 is TGTGCTAGTGGTCCCCAGGCCACCCCCACAGATACGCAGTATTTT.

The DNA for the CDR3 is TGTGCCAGCAGTTTCTCCGGGACTCGGGGAGGGGAGCTGTTTTTT. This translates into CASSFSGTRGGELFF. The rearrangement links TRBV27 to TRBJ2-2; maybe TRBD2 (6 bases). Germline V gene lookup returns CDR1 MNHEY and CDR2 SMNVEV (reference sequence). Trimming pared 3 bases from V and 8 bases from J, leaving 16 bases between. The CDR3 runs to 15 residues.

Written as DNA, the CDR3 is TGTGCCAGCAGTTTAATTTCCGGCACCGGGGAGCTGTTTTTT. Translation: CASSLISGTGELFF. V is TRBV28 and J is TRBJ2-2; D unresolved. CDR1 and CDR2 (germline): MDHEN, SYDVKM. The V end was cut by 2 bases, the J end by 4 bases, with 8 bases between. This CDR3 contains 14 residues.

This clone has a single count. The chain links TRBV7-9 to TRBJ1-5; maybe TRBD1 (5 bases). Trimming pared 5 bases from V and 3 bases from J, leaving 11 bases between. This CDR3 region has 14 residues. Germline CDR1 is SEHNR and CDR2 is FQNEAQ (reference sequence). The CDR3 protein is CASSLTGHNQPQHF. CDR3 DNA sequence: TGTGCCAGCAGCCTTACAGGACACAATCAGCCCCAGCATTTT.

The rearrangement joins TRBV6-6 to TRBJ1-6; 7 bases agree with TRBD1. Germline values: CDR1 MNHNY, CDR2 SVGAGI (reference sequence). The ends lost 2 bases at V and 5 bases at J; junction bases unmatched: 3. The CDR3 covers 15 residues. CDR3 residues: CASSYQGGDNSPLHF. Written as DNA, the CDR3 is TGTGCCAGCAGTTACCAGGGGGGCGATAATTCACCCCTCCACTTT.

V is TRBV4-3 and J is TRBJ2-2; possible D gene TRBD2, 5 bases. The V end lost 2 bases, the J end lost 6 bases, and 13 bases lay between the germline ends. CDR1 LGHNA and CDR2 YSLEER come from the germline V gene. The CDR3 sequence is 15 residues long. The CDR3: CASSQLLTSSGELFF. In DNA, the CDR3 is TGCGCCAGCAGCCAACTGCTTACTAGTTCCGGGGAGCTGTTTTTT.

The chain carries TRBV28 and TRBJ1-2, with D perhaps TRBD1 (5 bases). Between the trimmed V and J ends, which lost 6 bases and 7 bases, there was a span of 12 bases. This CDR3 spans 12 amino acids. Germline CDR1 MDHEN, CDR2 SYDVKM. CDR3 in amino acids: CASSHAGGGYTF. The CDR3 coding sequence is TGTGCCAGCAGCCACGCGGGGGGTGGCTACACCTTC.

Notes on this clone: Additional DNA sequences in this sample encode the identical CDR3. This chain joins TRBV9 and TRBJ2-2; D is perhaps TRBD1 (5 bases). This CDR3 spans 14 amino acids. The germline CDR1 and CDR2 sequences are SGDLS and YYNGEE. V was cut by 5 bases and J by 1 base, with 9 bases left in between. The CDR3 nucleotides read TGTGCCAGCAGTCTCACAGGGAACACCGGGGAGCTGTTTTTT. Protein product: CASSLTGNTGELFF.